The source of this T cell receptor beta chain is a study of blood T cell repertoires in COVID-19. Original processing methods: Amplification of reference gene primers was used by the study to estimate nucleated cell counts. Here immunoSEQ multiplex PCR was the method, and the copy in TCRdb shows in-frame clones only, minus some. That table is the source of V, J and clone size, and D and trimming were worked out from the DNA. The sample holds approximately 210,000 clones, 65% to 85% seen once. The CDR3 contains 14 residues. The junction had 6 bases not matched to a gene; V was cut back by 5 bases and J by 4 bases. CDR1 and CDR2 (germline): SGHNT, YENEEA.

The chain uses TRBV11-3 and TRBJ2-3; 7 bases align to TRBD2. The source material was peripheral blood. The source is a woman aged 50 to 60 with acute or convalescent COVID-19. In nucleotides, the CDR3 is TGTGCCAGCAGCCCCCGCGGGAGCCCAGATACGCAGTATTTT. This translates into CASSPRGSPDTQYF.